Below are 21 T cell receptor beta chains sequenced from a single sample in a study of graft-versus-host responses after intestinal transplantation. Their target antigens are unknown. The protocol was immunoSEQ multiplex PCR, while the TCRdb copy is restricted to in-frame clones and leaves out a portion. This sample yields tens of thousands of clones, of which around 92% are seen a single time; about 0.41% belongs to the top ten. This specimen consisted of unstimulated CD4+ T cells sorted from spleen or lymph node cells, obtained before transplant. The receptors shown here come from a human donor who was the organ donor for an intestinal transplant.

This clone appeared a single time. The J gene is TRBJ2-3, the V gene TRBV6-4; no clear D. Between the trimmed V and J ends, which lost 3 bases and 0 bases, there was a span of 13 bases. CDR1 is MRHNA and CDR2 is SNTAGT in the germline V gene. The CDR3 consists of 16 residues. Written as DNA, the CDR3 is TGTGCCAGCAGTGAAAGTTCCGCTTTGAGCACAGATACGCAGTATTTT. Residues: CASSESSALSTDTQYF.

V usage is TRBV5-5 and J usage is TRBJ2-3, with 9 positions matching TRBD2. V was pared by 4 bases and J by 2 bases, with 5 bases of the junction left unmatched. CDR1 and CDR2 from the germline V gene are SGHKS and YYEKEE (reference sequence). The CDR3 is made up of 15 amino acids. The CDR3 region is CASSVGGRATDTQYF. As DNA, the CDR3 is TGTGCCAGCAGCGTTGGCGGGAGGGCCACAGATACGCAGTATTTT.

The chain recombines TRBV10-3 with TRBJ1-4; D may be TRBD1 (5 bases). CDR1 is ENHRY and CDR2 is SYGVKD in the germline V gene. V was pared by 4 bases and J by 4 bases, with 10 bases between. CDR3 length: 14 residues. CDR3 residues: CAISAEGVNEKLFF. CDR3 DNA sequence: TGTGCCATCAGTGCGGAAGGGGTTAATGAAAAACTGTTTTTT.

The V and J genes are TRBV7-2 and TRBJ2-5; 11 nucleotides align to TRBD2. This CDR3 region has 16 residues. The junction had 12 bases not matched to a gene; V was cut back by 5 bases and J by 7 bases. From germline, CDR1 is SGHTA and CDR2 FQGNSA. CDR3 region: CASSPSGGLLRGTQYF. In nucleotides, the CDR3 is TGTGCCAGCAGCCCTAGCGGGGGGCTCCTTCGGGGGACCCAGTACTTC.

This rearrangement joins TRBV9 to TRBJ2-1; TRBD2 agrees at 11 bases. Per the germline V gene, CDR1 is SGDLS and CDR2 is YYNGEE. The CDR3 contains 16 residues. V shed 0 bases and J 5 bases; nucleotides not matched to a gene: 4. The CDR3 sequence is CASSVGSSGGNNEQFF. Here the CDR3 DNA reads TGTGCCAGCAGCGTAGGGTCTAGCGGGGGGAACAATGAGCAGTTCTTC.

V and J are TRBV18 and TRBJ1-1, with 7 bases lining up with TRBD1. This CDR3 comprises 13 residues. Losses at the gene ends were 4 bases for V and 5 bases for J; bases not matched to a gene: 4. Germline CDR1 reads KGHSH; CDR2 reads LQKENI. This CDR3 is CASSLTGVTEAFF. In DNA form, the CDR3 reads TGTGCCAGCTCACTTACAGGGGTGACTGAAGCTTTCTTT.

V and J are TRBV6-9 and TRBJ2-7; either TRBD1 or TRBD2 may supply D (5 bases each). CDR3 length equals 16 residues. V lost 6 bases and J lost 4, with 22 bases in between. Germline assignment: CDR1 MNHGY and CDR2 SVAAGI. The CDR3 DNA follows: TGTGCCAGCAGCCCTCGCCCACGGCAGGGAGAATACGAGCAGTACTTC. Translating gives CASSPRPRQGEYEQYF.

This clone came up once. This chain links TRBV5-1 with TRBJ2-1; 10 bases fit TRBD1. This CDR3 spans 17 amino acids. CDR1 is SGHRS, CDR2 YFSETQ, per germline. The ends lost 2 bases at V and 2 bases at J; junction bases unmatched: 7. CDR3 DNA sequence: TGCGCCAGCAGCTTTCCTCCGGGACAGGGGACCTACAATGAGCAGTTCTTC. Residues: CASSFPPGQGTYNEQFF.

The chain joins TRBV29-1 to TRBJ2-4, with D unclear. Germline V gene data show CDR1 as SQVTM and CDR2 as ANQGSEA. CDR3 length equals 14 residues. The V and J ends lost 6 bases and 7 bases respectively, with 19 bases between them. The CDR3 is CSVGINMQSNIQYF. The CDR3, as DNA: TGCAGCGTAGGGATTAATATGCAGTCGAACATTCAGTACTTC. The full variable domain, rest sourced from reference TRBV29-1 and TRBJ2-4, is SAVISQKPSRDICQRGTSLTIQCQVDSQVTMMFWYRQQPGQSLTLIATANQGSEATYESGFVIDKFPISRPNLTFSTLTVSNMSPEDSSIYLCSVGINMQSNIQYFGAGTRLSVL.

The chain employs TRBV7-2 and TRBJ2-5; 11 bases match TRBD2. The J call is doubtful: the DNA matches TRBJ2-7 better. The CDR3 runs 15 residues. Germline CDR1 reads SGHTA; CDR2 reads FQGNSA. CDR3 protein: CASSLGTSGSAEQYF. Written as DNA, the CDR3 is TGTGCCAGCAGCTTAGGGACTAGCGGGTCAGCCGAGCAGTACTTC.

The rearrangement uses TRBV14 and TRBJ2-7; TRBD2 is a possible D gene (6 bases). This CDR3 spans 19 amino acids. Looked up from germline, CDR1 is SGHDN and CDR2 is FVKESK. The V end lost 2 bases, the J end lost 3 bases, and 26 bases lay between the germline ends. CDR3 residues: CASSQFYIEKPGEIYEQYF. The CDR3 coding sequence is TGTGCCAGCAGCCAATTCTATATAGAGAAGCCGGGGGAGATCTACGAGCAGTACTTC.

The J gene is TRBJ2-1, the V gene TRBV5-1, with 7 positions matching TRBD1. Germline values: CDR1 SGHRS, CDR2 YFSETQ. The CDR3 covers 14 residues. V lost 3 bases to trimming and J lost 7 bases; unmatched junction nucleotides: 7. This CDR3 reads CASSSGTVTNEQFF. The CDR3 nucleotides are TGCGCCAGCAGCTCCGGGACAGTCACGAATGAGCAGTTCTTC.

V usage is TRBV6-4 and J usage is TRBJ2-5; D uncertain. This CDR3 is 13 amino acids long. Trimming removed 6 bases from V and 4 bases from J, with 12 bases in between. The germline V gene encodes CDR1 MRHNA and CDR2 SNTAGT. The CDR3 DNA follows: TGTGCCAGCAGCATGGGGATAGGAGAGACCCAGTACTTC. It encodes CASSMGIGETQYF.

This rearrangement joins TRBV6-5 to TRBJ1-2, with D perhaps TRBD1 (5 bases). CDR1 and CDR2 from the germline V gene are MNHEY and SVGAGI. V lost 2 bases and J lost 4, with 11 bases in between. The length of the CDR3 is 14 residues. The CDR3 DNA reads TGTGCCAGCAGTTACCGGGACCGGGCCTATGGCTACACCTTC. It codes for CASSYRDRAYGYTF.

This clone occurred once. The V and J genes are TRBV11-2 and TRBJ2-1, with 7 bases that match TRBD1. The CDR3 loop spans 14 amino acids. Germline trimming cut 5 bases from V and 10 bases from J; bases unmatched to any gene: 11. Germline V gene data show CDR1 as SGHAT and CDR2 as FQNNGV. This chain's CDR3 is CASSPTIPGQEQFF. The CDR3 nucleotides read TGTGCCAGCAGCCCCACAATCCCGGGACAGGAGCAGTTCTTC.

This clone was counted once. CDR3 DNA sequence: TGTGCCACCAGCAGAGATTCCCGTAGCGGCCTTAGCACAGATACGCAGTATTTT. The encoded protein is CATSRDSRSGLSTDTQYF. The rearrangement links TRBV15 to TRBJ2-3; tentatively, D is TRBD2 (6 bases). The CDR3 consists of 18 residues. Germline V CDR1 and CDR2: LNHNV, YYDKDF (reference sequence). V was cut by 0 bases and J by 0 bases, with 16 bases left in between.

The CDR3 loop is CASSSPAGYEQYF. As DNA, the CDR3 is TGTGCCAGCAGCTCGCCAGCTGGCTACGAGCAGTACTTC. The rearrangement joins TRBV11-1 to TRBJ2-5; D unresolved. The J call may be faulty, since TRBJ2-7 better matches the DNA end. The CDR3 sequence is 13 residues long. Germline V gene data show CDR1 as SGHAT and CDR2 as FQDESV (reference sequence).

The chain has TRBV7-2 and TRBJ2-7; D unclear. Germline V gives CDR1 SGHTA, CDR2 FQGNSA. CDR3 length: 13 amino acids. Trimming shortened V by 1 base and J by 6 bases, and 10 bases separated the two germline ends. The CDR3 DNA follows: TGTGCCAGCAGCTTAGTGGTGTTGGCCGAGCAGTACTTC. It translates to CASSLVVLAEQYF.

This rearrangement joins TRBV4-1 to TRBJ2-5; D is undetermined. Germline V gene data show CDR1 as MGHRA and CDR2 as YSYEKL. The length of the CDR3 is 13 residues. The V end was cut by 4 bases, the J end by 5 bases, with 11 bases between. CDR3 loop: CASSLAATETQYF. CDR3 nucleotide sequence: TGCGCCAGCAGCCTAGCCGCGACGGAGACCCAGTACTTC.

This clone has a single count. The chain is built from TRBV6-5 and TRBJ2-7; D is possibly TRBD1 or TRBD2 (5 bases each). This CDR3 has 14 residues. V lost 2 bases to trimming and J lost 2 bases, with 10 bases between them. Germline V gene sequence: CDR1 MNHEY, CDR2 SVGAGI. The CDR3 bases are TGTGCCAGCAGTTACCTGCAGGGACCCTACGAGCAGTACTTC. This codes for CASSYLQGPYEQYF.

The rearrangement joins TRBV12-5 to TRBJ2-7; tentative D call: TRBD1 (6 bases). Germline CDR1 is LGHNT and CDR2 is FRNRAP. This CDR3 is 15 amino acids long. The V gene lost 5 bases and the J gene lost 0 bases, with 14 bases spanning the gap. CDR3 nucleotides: TGTGCTAGTGGTAAGGGACAAGGCCACTCCTACGAGCAGTACTTC. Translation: CASGKGQGHSYEQYF.